This TCR beta chain was obtained from a study of cytomegalovirus exposure and HLA in healthy donors. Across the whole study: The approximately 670 first-cohort repertoires shared a platform with the roughly 110 validation repertoires, as reported in a later analysis. The study's findings and limits: TCR clusters originating in the first cohort tended to co-occur in the 120 validation repertoires, according to a later analysis.

Produced via immunoSEQ multiplex PCR; TCRdb's table is partial and in-frame only. The sample has under 200,000 clones, more than 80% seen once. This clone came up a few times. Antigen unknown. The donors were members of the validation cohort, which comprised 120 subjects and was separate from the first cohort of 730 or so subjects. This sequence originates from a woman in her late teens or twenties in good health and CMV-seropositive. Sequencing input: PBMCs.

CDR3 coding DNA: TGTGCCAGCAGCCCCAGGACTAGCGGGAGGGCCGGGGAGCAGTACTTC. The encoded protein is CASSPRTSGRAGEQYF. The chain links TRBV7-3 to TRBJ2-7; 15 bases match TRBD2. This CDR3 contains 16 residues. Looked up from germline, CDR1 is SGHTA and CDR2 is FQGTGA. The trim removed 5 bases at V and 7 bases at J, leaving 9 bases unmatched.